This T cell receptor (beta chain) was recorded in a study of response to subunit inactivated influenza vaccine (dated by TCRdb to 2016 to 2019). Notes on the research overall: To follow how T cells responded to a trivalent subunit inactivated influenza vaccine, the researchers relied on deep quantitative profiling of the T cell receptor repertoire.

Library generation was performed with RT-PCR. Reads for this sample came from an Illumina HiSeq 2500. In TCRdb, the public reads were trimmed at Q25 with fastp and aligned with MiXCR, with productive beta chains retained. One record per CDR3 amino acid sequence lists the most common genes and DNA. This sample holds roughly 760,000 distinct CDR3 sequences; approximately 22% were observed only once. Roughly 10% of the sample belongs to the ten largest clones. Trimming takes 4 bases from V and 5 bases from J, and the germline ends sit 6 bases apart. The CDR3 starts with the cysteine, ends with the phenylalanine, and has 13 residues. The DNA shown is the 39-base CDR3, in frame from base 1. To note about this clonotype: Its antigen has not been determined. Per-nucleotide qualities are absent, and no much larger clonotype sits a single base away.

Paper-wide results and their limitations: According to the authors, only a limited number of new T cells may be recruited by each seasonal influenza vaccination.

Recombination connected TRBV12-3 or TRBV12-4 to TRBJ1-6; the D gene assignment is ambiguous. The sequences come from PBMCs from blood, collected 5 days after vaccination. The sequence came from a man aged 50-59 years who received an inactivated influenza vaccine. Donor details come from another sample of the same person, matched by shared clones. The DNA sequence reads TGTGCCAGCAGTTCAGGAGATAATTCACCCCTCCACTTT. It translates as CASSSGDNSPLHF.